This T cell receptor beta chain comes out of a study of post-analysis software for immune sequencing data (dated by TCRdb to between 2014 and 2016). General notes on the study: Relapsing-remitting, secondary progressive and progressive-relapsing multiple sclerosis were recorded as disease courses, and subtype annotation was lacking for some patients. Patient repertoires were compared against roughly 12 previously published healthy control repertoires from donors aged about 6 to 27 years. A subset of samples was prepared in parallel using single-end sample barcoding, then pooled and co-amplified after Illumina adapter ligation.

The receptor library was made with PCR. The listed sequencing device is Illumina HiSeq 2500. To reduce PCR and sequencing biases, unique molecular identifiers were built into the TCR beta cDNA libraries. Per 1 to 10 million input T cells, roughly 0.5 million cDNA molecules were obtained, such that each molecule approximated one T cell. The patient libraries were prepared and sequenced using the same protocol as the earlier healthy control dataset. Samples belonging to the same batch were prepared together, multiplexed and sequenced on a shared HiSeq lane. In the source study's methods: MIGEC handled the raw barcoded reads, throwing out single-read molecular identifier groups before consensus assembly and CDR3 extraction. Clonotype tables were post-analysed with VDJtools, and diversity was normalized by down-sampling all datasets to the smallest sample size. To correct batch-related cross-sample contamination, repertoire overlap clustering matched CDR3 amino acid sequences but not nucleotide sequences. TCRdb handled the public reads itself, with Q25 trimming in fastp and clone calling in MiXCR, and kept productive beta chains. Duplicate CDR3 protein sequences are folded into a single record with the most common DNA and genes. TCRdb's processing, not the authors', yielded these V and J calls. Within this sample are roughly 800,000 distinct CDR3 sequences, with about 50% of them counted one time only. The ten largest clones add up to approximately 4.3% of the sample.

The research as a whole found: The control group was slightly older than the multiple sclerosis patient group. When samples were clustered directly using the F measure, samples prepared in the same batch co-clustered strongly, which prompted a batch-effect correction. Patients showed significantly higher frequencies than controls for five TRBV segments, among them TRBV5-6, TRBV5-1 and TRBV20-1. Multiple sclerosis patients had significantly lower normalized Chao1 diversity than controls, a result that suggests substantial peripheral T-cell clonal expansion.

TCR beta repertoires were profiled from peripheral blood of some 13 young patients with multiple sclerosis to demonstrate the VDJtools post-analysis software. The patients with multiple sclerosis were children and adolescents between roughly 6 and 15 years of age. V lost 4 bases and J lost 13 bases; the stretch between them is 18 bases long. The germline V gene sets CDR1 to SGHRS and CDR2 to YFSETQ. Its CDR3 holds 13 amino acids, cysteine through phenylalanine. Kept here is only the CDR3 DNA, which spans 39 bases and is read in frame from base 1. In regard to this clonotype: Its antigen is currently not known. Per-base quality was not reported, and no clone a single base away is much larger than it.

Sequencing was done on a sample of blood. The rearrangement joined TRBV5-1 to TRBJ2-4; the D gene identity is not certain. This TCR derives from a girl under 18 with multiple sclerosis. Here is the DNA: TGCGCCAGCAGCCTTGACCTGTCTAGAGAGCAGTACTTC. Translated, this gives CASSLDLSREQYF.